This T cell receptor (beta chain) is drawn from a study of neoadjuvant anti-PD-1 for oral cavity cancer. About the research overall: Nivolumab at 3 mg/kg was mostly given biweekly, three to four doses, pre-surgery. The study's findings and limits: Non-responders to neoadjuvant nivolumab had significantly more clonal PBMC T cells than responders.

Profiling relied on immunoSEQ multiplex PCR, and the TCRdb table lists in-frame clones only, not all of them. The table has under 85,000 clones, around 80% seen once. This clone was recorded only once. What it binds is not known. V lost 1 base, J lost 0 bases, and 9 bases lay in between. In germline, CDR1 is SGDLS, CDR2 YYNGEE. The CDR3 runs 15 residues. V usage is TRBV9 and J usage is TRBJ2-3, with D possibly TRBD2 on 5 matching bases. Specimen: PBMCs, collected before nivolumab (anti-PD-1) treatment. This clonotype originated in a person between 35 and 79 years old with oral cavity squamous cell carcinoma. The CDR3 loop is CASSVSRLSTDTQYF. The CDR3 coding sequence is TGTGCCAGCAGCGTAAGCAGACTAAGCACAGATACGCAGTATTTT.